Listed here are 14 T cell receptor beta chains from one sample, sequenced in a study of OX40 agonist ivuxolimab in advanced cancers. TCRdb's table, derived via immunoSEQ multiplex PCR, lists solely in-frame clones and lacks some. The sample records about 46,000 clones, under 90% being singletons. This specimen consisted of CD4+ or CD8+ T cells sorted from blood, obtained in a trial of the OX40 agonist ivuxolimab. These receptor sequences come from an adult with an advanced solid tumor such as melanoma, head and neck, liver or kidney cancer.

The V and J genes are TRBV7-3 and TRBJ1-1; 7 bases are shared with TRBD1. From germline, CDR1 is SGHTA and CDR2 FQGTGA. The CDR3 is 14 residues long. V was clipped by 5 bases and J by 3 bases; unmatched bases: 6. Written as DNA, the CDR3 is TGTGCCAGCAGCCGACAGGGTGGGGACACTGAAGCTTTCTTT. Translation: CASSRQGGDTEAFF. The full variable domain, rest sourced from reference TRBV7-3 and TRBJ1-1, is GAGVSQTPSNKVTEKGKYVELRCDPISGHTALYWYRQSLGQGPEFLIYFQGTGAADDSGLPNDRFFAVRPEGSVSTLKIQRTERGDSAVYLCASSRQGGDTEAFFGQGTRLTVV.

The genes are TRBV5-4 and TRBJ1-2; TRBD1 matches at 7 bases. Germline CDR1 and CDR2: SGHNT and YYREEE (reference sequence). This CDR3 comprises 17 residues. After removal of 3 bases from V and 2 bases from J, the junction contained 13 bases not matched to a gene. CDR3 sequence: CASSSKTGILTNYGYTF. CDR3 nucleotide sequence: TGTGCCAGCAGCTCGAAGACAGGGATTCTCACAAACTATGGCTACACCTTC.

The chain joins TRBV18 to TRBJ1-2, with unresolved D. CDR3 length: 13 amino acids. In germline, CDR1 is KGHSH, CDR2 LQKENI. The V gene lost 6 bases and the J gene lost 2 bases, with 10 bases spanning the gap. The DNA of the CDR3 is TGTGCCAGCTCCCCGGAAGAAAACTATGGCTACACCTTC. Translated: CASSPEENYGYTF.

This clone was seen once. V and J are TRBV7-2 and TRBJ2-7; 7 bases map to TRBD1. V lost 7 bases, J lost 3 bases, and 9 bases stayed unmatched. Germline CDR1 is SGHTA and CDR2 is FQGNSA. There are 14 residues in the CDR3. In DNA, the CDR3 is TGTGCCAGCACCCCTGGGACAGCGAACTACGAGCAGTACTTC. It encodes CASTPGTANYEQYF.

The V call is TRBV12-5, the J call TRBJ1-2; TRBD1 is a possible D gene (6 bases). V was pared by 1 base and J by 9 bases, with 15 bases between. The CDR3 consists of 14 residues. Germline V CDR1 and CDR2: LGHNT, FRNRAP. The DNA for the CDR3 is TGTGCTAGTGGTTTGGATACTGACAGGCGGAGCTACACCTTC. This encodes CASGLDTDRRSYTF.

This chain links TRBV12-5 with TRBJ1-4; D is possibly TRBD1 (6 bases). Germline V gene sequence: CDR1 LGHNT, CDR2 FRNRAP. With 2 bases removed from V and 8 bases from J, the gap between germline ends came to 15 bases. This CDR3 contains 15 residues. Here the CDR3 reads CASGLSGTFGEKLFF. The CDR3 region has the DNA TGTGCTAGTGGTTTGTCCGGGACATTCGGAGAAAAACTGTTTTTT. The full variable domain, rest sourced from reference TRBV12-5 and TRBJ1-4, is DARVTQTPRHKVTEMGQEVTMRCQPILGHNTVFWYRQTMMQGLELLAYFRNRAPLDDSGMPKDRFSAEMPDATLATLKIQPSEPRDSAVYFCASGLSGTFGEKLFFGSGTQLSVL.

V and J are TRBV18 and TRBJ1-1; D is perhaps TRBD1 (5 bases). This CDR3 region has 16 residues. The germline CDR1 and CDR2 sequences are KGHSH and LQKENI. Between the trimmed V and J ends, which lost 0 bases and 3 bases, there was a span of 14 bases. The CDR3 sequence is CASSPPGGIVDTEAFF. In DNA, the CDR3 is TGTGCCAGCTCACCACCGGGGGGGATTGTGGACACTGAAGCTTTCTTT. Full variable domain (rest looked up from reference TRBV18 and TRBJ1-1): NAGVMQNPRHLVRRRGQEARLRCSPMKGHSHVYWYRQLPEEGLKFMVYLQKENIIDESGMPKERFSAEFPKEGPSILRIQQVVRGDSAAYFCASSPPGGIVDTEAFFGQGTRLTVV.

This clone showed up just once. The chain combines TRBV30 with TRBJ1-1, with 7 bases fitting TRBD1. The CDR3 has 13 residues. From germline, CDR1 is GTSNPN and CDR2 SVGIG (reference sequence). The V and J ends lost 5 bases and 4 bases, in that order; junction bases with no gene match: 7. The CDR3 DNA reads as TGTGCCTGGGCCACAGGGGTGCGCACTGAAGCTTTCTTT. The encoded protein is CAWATGVRTEAFF.

This chain links TRBV29-1 with TRBJ2-5; TRBD2 matches 7 bases. CDR3 length: 14 amino acids. CDR1 is SQVTM and CDR2 is ANQGSEA in the germline V gene. V was clipped by 3 bases and J by 2 bases; unmatched bases: 6. Written as DNA, the CDR3 is TGCAGCGTTGACCAGACTAGCACACAAGAGACCCAGTACTTC. This gives the protein CSVDQTSTQETQYF.

The rearrangement joins TRBV5-1 to TRBJ2-3, with D maybe TRBD2 (7 bases). In germline, CDR1 is SGHRS, CDR2 YFSETQ. The V end was cut by 4 bases, the J end by 2 bases, with 17 bases between. This CDR3 is built from 16 residues. CDR3 sequence reads: CASSIQRGGPTDTQYF. CDR3 in DNA: TGCGCCAGCAGCATTCAAAGGGGGGGCCCCACAGATACGCAGTATTTT.

The chain is built from TRBV4-1 and TRBJ1-4; D is uncertain. Per germline, CDR1 MGHRA and CDR2 YSYEKL. Between the trimmed V and J ends, which lost 1 base and 8 bases, there was a span of 11 bases. This CDR3 has 14 residues. Here the CDR3 DNA reads TGCGCCAGCAGCCAAGGAGGCTCGGGCGAAAAACTGTTTTTT. Its protein product is CASSQGGSGEKLFF.

The chain couples TRBV6-1 to TRBJ1-2, with 9 nucleotides matching TRBD1. This CDR3 contains 13 residues. Trimming at V came to 5 bases and at J to 5 bases, leaving 3 bases not matched to a gene. The germline V gene encodes CDR1 MNHNS and CDR2 SASEGT. As DNA, the CDR3 is TGTGCCAGCAGTTCCGACAGGGGGTATGGCTACACCTTC. Translation: CASSSDRGYGYTF.

The CDR3: CASGSTGGSGNEQFF. CDR3 nucleotide sequence: TGTGCTAGTGGTTCGACAGGGGGCTCGGGCAATGAGCAGTTCTTC. The J gene is TRBJ2-1, the V gene TRBV12-5, with 10 bases lining up with TRBD1. Unmatched junction bases numbered 6, after V lost 4 bases and J lost 6 bases. Germline V gives CDR1 LGHNT, CDR2 FRNRAP. CDR3 length: 15 amino acids.

The chain recombines TRBV11-3 with TRBJ1-1, with D unclear. V was shortened by 5 bases and J by 5 bases, with 18 bases between the two germline ends. The length of the CDR3 is 15 residues. Germline V lookup: CDR1 SGHNT, CDR2 YENEEA. CDR3 region: CASSDGSRGGTEAFF. CDR3 DNA sequence: TGTGCCAGCAGCGATGGGAGCCGGGGTGGAACTGAAGCTTTCTTT.